The present T cell receptor (beta chain) was sequenced within a study of OX40 agonist ivuxolimab in advanced cancers. The wider study: Treatment of patients was with ivuxolimab, an agonistic anti-OX40 (CD134) antibody. Cohort: 80% to 90% men, mean age approximately 60, aged roughly 20 to 79. Study-wide results and caveats: Undetermined was the antigen specificity of the expanded peripheral T cells. In CD8+ T cells, expanded clones were on average more numerous than in CD4+.

With V trimmed by 2 bases and J by 6 bases, 15 bases remained unmatched. Per germline, CDR1 SGHTA and CDR2 FQGNSA. The CDR3 is 18 residues long. Only in-frame clones appear in the TCRdb table, and some are missing; sequencing was by immunoSEQ multiplex PCR. The repertoire has 45,000 to 60,000 clones, approximately 87% of them found once; the top ten carry under 13%. Note on this clone: Its antigen is as yet unknown.

This receptor was obtained from an adult with an advanced solid tumor such as melanoma, head and neck, liver or kidney cancer. This specimen consisted of CD4+ or CD8+ T cells sorted from blood, obtained in a trial of the OX40 agonist ivuxolimab. The gene calls are TRBV7-2 and TRBJ2-1, with 8 bases lining up with TRBD2. The chain's CDR3 is CASSLIFDWLAGTNEQFF. The CDR3 DNA reads TGTGCCAGCAGCTTAATATTCGATTGGCTAGCGGGCACCAATGAGCAGTTCTTC. Complete variable domain (other parts from reference TRBV7-2 and TRBJ2-1): GAGVSQSPSNKVTEKGKDVELRCDPISGHTALYWYRQSLGQGLEFLIYFQGNSAPDKSGLPSDRFSAERTGGSVSTLTIQRTQQEDSAVYLCASSLIFDWLAGTNEQFFGPGTRLTVL.